Following are 3 T cell receptor beta chains from one sample sequenced in a study of regulatory T cells in long-lasting Graves disease (TCRdb year 2021). Receptors were amplified or captured by multiplex PCR. Sequencing was carried out with an Illumina HiSeq 4000. iRepertoire HTBI primers and Arm-PCR amplification of CDR3 regions were used to construct TCR beta libraries. Through fastp at Q25 and MiXCR, TCRdb rebuilt clones from the public reads, retaining in-frame beta chains. Identical CDR3 protein sequences are pooled into one entry, listed with their most common genes and DNA. The table for this sample lists some 300,000 distinct CDR3 sequences; 22% of them were counted only once. 56% of the sample is held by the ten biggest clonotypes. This specimen's time point label, interpreted: persistent/refractory GD, antithyroid drugs over 5 years with positive TRAb. For both TCR sequencing and RNA sequencing, RNA was extracted from PBMCs using TRIzol.

The sample here was peripheral blood mononuclear cells (PBMCs), taken when the disease was refractory, from a patient treated with antithyroid drugs. The receptors originated from a female donor with Graves disease.

J is TRBJ2-7 and V is TRBV14; 8 bases map to TRBD1. The CDR3 extends over 14 amino acids. Germline CDR1 reads SGHDN; CDR2 reads FVKESK. With V trimmed by 4 bases and J by 2 bases, 4 bases remained unmatched. As DNA, the CDR3 is TGTGCCAGCAGCCGCCTGGACAGGGCCTACGAGCAGTACTTC. Its translation: CASSRLDRAYEQYF.

This chain links TRBV13 with TRBJ2-2; D is unclear. Trimming cost V 5 bases and J 4 bases, with 8 bases left between them. In germline, CDR1 is PRHDT, CDR2 FYEKMQ (reference sequence). This CDR3 is built from 13 residues. CDR3 region: CASSPYRTGELFF. The CDR3 DNA reads TGTGCCAGCAGCCCCTATCGCACCGGGGAGCTGTTTTTT.

This clonotype was seen repeatedly, ten times or more. The chain is built from TRBV24-1 and TRBJ1-2; 7 nucleotides match TRBD1. Germline V gene sequence: CDR1 KGHDR, CDR2 SFDVKD. The CDR3 extends over 14 amino acids. With V trimmed by 4 bases and J by 7 bases, 8 bases remained unmatched. The CDR3 DNA is TGTGCCACCAGTGACACCGGGACAGTCGTTGGCTACACCTTC. As protein: CATSDTGTVVGYTF.